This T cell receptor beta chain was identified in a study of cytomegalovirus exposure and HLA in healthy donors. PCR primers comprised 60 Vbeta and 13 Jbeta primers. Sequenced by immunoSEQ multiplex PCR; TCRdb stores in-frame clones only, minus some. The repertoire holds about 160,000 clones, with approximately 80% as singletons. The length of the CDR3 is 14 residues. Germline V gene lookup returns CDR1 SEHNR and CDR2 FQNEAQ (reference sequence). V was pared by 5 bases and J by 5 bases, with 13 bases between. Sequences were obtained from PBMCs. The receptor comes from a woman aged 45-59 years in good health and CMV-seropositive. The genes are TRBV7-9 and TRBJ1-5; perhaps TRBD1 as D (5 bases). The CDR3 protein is CASSATQGDQPQHF. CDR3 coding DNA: TGTGCCAGCAGCGCAACGCAGGGCGATCAGCCCCAGCATTTT.